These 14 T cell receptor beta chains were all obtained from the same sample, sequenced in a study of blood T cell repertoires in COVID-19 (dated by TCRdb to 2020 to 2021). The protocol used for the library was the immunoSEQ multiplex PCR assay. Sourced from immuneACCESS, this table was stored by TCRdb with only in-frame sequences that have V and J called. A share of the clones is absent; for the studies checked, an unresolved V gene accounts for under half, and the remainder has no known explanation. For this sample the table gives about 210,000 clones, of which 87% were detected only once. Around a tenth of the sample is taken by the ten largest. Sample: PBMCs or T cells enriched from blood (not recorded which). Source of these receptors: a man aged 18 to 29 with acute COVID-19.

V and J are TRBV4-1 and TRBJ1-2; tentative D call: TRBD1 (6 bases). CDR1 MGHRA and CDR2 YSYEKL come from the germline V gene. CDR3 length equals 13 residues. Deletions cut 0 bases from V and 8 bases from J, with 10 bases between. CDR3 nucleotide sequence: TGCGCCAGCAGCCAAGACAGGGGTCTGGGCTACACCTTC. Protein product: CASSQDRGLGYTF.

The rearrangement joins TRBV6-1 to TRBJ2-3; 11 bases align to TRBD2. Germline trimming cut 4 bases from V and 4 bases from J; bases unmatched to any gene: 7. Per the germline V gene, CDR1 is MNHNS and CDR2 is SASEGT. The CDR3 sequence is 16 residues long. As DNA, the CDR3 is TGTGCCAGCAGTGTACTAGCGGGAGATGAGGCAGATACGCAGTATTTT. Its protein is CASSVLAGDEADTQYF.

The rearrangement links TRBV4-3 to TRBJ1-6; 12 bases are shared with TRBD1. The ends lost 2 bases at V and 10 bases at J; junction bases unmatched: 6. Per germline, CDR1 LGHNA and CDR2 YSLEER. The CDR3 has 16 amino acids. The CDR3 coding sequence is TGCGCCAGCAGCCAAAGAACCGGGACAGGGGGCTCACCCCTCCACTTT. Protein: CASSQRTGTGGSPLHF.

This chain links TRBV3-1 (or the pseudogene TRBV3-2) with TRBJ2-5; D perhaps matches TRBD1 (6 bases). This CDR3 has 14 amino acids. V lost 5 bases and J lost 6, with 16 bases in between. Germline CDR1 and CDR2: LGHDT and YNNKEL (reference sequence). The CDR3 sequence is CASSVQGPEKTQYF. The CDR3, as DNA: TGTGCCAGCAGCGTACAGGGACCCGAGAAGACCCAGTACTTC.

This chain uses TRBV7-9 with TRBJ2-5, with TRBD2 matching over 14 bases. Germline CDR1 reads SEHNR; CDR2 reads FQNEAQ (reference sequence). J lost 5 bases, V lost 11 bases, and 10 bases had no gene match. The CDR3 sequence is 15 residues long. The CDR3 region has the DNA TGTGCCTCGGGACTAGCGGGAGTGGGGGGGGAGACCCAGTACTTC. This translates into CASGLAGVGGETQYF.

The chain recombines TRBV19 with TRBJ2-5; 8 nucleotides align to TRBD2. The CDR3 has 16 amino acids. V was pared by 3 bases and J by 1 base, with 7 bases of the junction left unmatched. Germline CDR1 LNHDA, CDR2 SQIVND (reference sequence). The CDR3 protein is CASSMGASGSQETQYF. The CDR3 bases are TGTGCCAGTAGTATGGGAGCTAGCGGGTCCCAAGAGACCCAGTACTTC.

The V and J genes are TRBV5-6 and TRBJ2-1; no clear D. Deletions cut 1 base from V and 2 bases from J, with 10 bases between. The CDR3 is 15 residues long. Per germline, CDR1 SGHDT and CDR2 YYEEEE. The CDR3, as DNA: TGTGCCAGCAGCTTGTTTGACACGACCTACAATGAGCAGTTCTTC. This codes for CASSLFDTTYNEQFF. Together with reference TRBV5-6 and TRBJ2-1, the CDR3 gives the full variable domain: DAGVTQSPTHLIKTRGQQVTLRCSPKSGHDTVSWYQQALGQGPQFIFQYYEEEERQRGNFPDRFSGHQFPNYSSELNVNALLLGDSALYLCASSLFDTTYNEQFFGPGTRLTVL.

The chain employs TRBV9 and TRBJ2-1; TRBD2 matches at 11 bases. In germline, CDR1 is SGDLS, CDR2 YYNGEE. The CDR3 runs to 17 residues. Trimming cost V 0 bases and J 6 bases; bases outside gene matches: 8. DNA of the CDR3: TGTGCCAGCAGCGTAGGTAGCGGGAGGGCCCTCGGCAATGAGCAGTTCTTC. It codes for CASSVGSGRALGNEQFF.

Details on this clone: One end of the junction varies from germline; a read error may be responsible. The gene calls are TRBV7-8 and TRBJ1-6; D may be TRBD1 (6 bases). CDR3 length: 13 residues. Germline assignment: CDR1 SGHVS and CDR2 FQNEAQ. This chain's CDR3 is CASSLGLYRAAVF. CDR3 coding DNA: TGTGCCAGCAGCCTAGGCCTTTACAGGGCCGCTGTTTTT.

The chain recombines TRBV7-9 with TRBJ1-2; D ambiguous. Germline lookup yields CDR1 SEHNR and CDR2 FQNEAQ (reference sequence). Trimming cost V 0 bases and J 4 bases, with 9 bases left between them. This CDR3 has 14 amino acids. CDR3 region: CASSLAPYGYGYTF. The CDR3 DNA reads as TGTGCCAGCAGCTTAGCCCCCTACGGCTATGGCTACACCTTC.

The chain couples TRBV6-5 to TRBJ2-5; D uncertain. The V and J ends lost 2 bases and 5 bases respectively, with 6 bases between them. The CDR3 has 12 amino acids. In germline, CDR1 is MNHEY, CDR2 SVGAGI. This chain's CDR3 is CASSYQRETQYF. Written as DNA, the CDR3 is TGTGCCAGCAGTTACCAGAGGGAGACCCAGTACTTC.

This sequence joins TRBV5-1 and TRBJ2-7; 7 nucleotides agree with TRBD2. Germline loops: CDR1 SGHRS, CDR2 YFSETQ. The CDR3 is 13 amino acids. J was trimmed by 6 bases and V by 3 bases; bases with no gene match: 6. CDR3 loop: CASSWTSSGEQYF. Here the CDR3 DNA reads TGCGCCAGCAGCTGGACGTCTAGCGGCGAGCAGTACTTC.

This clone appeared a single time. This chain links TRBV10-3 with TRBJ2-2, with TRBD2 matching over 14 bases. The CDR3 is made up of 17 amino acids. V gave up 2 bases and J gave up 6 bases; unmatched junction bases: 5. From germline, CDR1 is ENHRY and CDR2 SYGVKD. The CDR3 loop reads CAISEPTSGRAPGELFF. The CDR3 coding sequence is TGTGCCATCAGTGAGCCGACTAGCGGGAGGGCCCCCGGGGAGCTGTTTTTT.

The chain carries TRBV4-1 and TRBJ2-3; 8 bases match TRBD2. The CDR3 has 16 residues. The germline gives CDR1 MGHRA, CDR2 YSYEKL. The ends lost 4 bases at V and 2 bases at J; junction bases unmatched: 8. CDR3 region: CASSPGLVKITDTQYF. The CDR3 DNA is TGCGCCAGCAGCCCGGGACTAGTGAAAATCACAGATACGCAGTATTTT.